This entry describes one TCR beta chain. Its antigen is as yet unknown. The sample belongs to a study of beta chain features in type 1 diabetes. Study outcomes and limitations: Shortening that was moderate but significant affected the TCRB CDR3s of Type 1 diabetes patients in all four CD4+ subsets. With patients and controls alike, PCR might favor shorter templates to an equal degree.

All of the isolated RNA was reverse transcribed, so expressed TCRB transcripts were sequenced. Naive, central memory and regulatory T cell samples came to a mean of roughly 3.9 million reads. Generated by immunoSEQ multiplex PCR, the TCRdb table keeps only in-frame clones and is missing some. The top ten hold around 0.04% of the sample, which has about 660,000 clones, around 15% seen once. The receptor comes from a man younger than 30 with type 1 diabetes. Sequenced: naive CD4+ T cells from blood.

This chain's CDR3 is CASSSQGQGPYEQYF. CDR3 bases: TGCGCCAGCAGCTCACAGGGACAGGGGCCCTACGAGCAGTACTTC. The chain couples TRBV5-1 to TRBJ2-7, with 10 bases matching TRBD1. J gave up 2 bases and V 3 bases, and 5 bases lay outside the gene matches. Germline V lookup: CDR1 SGHRS, CDR2 YFSETQ. The CDR3 runs to 15 residues.